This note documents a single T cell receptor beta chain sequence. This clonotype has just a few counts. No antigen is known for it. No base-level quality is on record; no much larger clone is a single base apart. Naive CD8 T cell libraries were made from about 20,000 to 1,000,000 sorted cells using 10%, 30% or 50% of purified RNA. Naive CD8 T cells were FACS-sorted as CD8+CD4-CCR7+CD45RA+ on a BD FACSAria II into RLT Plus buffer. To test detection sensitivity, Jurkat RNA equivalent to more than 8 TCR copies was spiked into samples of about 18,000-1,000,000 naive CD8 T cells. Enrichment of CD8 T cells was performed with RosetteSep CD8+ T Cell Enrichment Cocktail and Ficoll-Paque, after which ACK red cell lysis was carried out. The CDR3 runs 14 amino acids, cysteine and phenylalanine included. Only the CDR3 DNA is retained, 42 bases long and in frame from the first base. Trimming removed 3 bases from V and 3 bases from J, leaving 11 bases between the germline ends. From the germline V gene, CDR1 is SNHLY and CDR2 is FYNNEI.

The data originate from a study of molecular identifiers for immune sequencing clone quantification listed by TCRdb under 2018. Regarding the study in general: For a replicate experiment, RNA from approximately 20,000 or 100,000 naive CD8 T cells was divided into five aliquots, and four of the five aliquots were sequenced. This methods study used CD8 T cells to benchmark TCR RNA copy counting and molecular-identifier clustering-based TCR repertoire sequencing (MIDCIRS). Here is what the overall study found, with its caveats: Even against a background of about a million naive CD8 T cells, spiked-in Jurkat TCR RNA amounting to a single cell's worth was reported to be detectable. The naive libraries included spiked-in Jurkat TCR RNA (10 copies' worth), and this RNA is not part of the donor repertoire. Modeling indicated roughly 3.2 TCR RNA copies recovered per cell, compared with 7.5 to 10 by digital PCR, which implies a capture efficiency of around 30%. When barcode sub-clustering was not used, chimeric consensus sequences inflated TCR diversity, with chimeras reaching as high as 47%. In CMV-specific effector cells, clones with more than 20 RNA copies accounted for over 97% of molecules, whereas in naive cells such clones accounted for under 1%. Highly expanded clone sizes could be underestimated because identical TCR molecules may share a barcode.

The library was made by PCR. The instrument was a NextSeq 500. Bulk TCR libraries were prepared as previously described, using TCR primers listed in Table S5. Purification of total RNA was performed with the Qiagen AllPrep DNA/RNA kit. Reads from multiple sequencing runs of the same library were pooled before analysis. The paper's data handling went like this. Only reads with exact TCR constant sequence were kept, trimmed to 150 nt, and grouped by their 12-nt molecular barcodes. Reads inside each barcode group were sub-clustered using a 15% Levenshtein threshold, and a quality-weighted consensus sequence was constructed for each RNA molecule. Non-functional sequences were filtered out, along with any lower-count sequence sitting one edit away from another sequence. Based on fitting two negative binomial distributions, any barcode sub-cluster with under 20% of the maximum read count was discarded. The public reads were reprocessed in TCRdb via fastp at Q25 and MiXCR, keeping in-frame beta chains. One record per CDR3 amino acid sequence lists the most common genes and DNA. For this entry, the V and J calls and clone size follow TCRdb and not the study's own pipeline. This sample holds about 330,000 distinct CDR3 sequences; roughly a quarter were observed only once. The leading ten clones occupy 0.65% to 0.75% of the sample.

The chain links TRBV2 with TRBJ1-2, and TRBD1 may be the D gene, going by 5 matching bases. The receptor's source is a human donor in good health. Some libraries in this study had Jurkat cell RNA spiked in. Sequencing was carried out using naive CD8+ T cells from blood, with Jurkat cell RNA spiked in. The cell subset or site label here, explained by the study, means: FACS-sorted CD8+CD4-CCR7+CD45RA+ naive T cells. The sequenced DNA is TGTGCCAGCAGTGAGACCGGGACTCACTATGGCTACACCTTC. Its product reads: CASSETGTHYGYTF. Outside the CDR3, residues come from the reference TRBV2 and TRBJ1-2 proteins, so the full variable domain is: EPEVTQTPSHQVTQMGQEVILRCVPISNHLYFYWYRQILGQKVEFLVSFYNNEISEKSEIFDDQFSVERPDGSNFTLKIRSTKLEDSAMYFCASSETGTHYGYTFGSGTRLTVV.